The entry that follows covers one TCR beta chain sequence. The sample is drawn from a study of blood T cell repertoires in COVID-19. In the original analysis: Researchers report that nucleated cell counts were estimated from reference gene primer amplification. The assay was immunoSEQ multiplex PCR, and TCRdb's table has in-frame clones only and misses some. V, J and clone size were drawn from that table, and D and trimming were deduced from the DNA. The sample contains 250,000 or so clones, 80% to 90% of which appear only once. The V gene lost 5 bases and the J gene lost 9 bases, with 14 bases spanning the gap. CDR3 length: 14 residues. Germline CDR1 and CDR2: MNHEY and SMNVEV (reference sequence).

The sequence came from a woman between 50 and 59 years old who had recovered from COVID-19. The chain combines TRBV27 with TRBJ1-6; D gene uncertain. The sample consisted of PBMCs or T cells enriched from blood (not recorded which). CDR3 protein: CASSPANSGSPLHF. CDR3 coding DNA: TGTGCCAGCAGTCCAGCGAACTCGGGTTCACCCCTCCACTTT.